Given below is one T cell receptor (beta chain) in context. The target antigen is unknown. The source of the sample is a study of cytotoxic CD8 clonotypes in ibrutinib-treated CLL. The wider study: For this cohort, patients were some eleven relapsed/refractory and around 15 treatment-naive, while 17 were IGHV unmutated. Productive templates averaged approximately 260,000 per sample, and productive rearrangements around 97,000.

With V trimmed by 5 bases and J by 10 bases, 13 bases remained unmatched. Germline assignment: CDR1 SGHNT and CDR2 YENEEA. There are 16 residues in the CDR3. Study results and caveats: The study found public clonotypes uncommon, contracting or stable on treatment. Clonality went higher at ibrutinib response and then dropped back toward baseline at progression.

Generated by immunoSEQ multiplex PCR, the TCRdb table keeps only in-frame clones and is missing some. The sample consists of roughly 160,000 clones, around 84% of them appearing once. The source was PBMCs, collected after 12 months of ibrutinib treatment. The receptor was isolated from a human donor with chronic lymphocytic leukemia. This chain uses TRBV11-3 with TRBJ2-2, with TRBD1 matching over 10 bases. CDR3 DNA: TGTGCCAGCAGCCAATCCGGGACAGGGGCTTCTCAGGAGCTGTTTTTT. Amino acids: CASSQSGTGASQELFF.